The source of this T cell receptor (beta chain) is a study of cytomegalovirus exposure and HLA in healthy donors. On the study more broadly: The roughly 120 validation repertoires matched the roughly 650 first-cohort repertoires in platform, a later analysis reported. Study-wide findings and caveats: Both high specificity and high sensitivity reportedly marked the classifier's diagnosis of cytomegalovirus status. Subsequent analysis revealed that first-cohort TCR clusters tended to co-occur in the 130 or so validation repertoires.

With respect to this clone: Its antigen is as yet unknown.

The study drew the donors from its approximately 110-subject validation cohort, separate from the roughly 670-subject first cohort. The repertoire was sequenced with immunoSEQ multiplex PCR; TCRdb's copy has only in-frame clones and lacks some. The table records about 140,000 clones, just under 85% of them present only once. The J segment lost 4 bases and the V segment lost 7 bases, leaving 4 bases of the junction unmatched. The CDR3 has 12 amino acids. Germline V gives CDR1 MNHEY, CDR2 SVGAGI. The sequenced sample was PBMCs. This sequence joins TRBV6-5 and TRBJ2-7, with TRBD1 matching over 7 bases. The sequence derives from a woman aged 25 to 39 in good health and CMV-seronegative. CDR3 residues: CASTRTGYEQYF. DNA for the CDR3: TGTGCCAGCACCCGGACAGGATACGAGCAGTACTTC.